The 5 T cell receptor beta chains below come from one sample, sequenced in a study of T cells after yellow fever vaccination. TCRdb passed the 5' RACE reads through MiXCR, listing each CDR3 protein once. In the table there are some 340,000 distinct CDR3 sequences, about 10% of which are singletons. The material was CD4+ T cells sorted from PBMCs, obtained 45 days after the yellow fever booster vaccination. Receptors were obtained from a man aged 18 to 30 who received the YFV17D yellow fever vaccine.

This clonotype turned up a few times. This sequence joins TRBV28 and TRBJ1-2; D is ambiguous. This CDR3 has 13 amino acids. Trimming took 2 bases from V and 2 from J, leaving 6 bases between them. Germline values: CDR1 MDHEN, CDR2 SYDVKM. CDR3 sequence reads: CASSLNQNYGYTF. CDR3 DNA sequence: TGTGCCAGCAGTTTAAACCAGAACTATGGCTACACCTTC.

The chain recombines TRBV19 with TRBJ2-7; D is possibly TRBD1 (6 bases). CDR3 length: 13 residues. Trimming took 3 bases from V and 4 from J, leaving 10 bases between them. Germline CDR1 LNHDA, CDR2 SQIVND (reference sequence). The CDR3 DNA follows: TGTGCCAGTAGTATCGGCAGGGGTTACGAGCAGTACTTC. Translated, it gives CASSIGRGYEQYF.

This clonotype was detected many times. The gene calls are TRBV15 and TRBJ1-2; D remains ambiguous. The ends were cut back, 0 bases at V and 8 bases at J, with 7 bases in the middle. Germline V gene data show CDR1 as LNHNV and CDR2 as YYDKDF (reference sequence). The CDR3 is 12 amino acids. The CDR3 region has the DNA TGTGCCACCAGCAGAGATTCCGGGGGCTACACCTTC. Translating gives CATSRDSGGYTF.

The CDR3 nucleotides read TGTGCCAGCAGTTTAGCAGGGATCACCGGGGAGCTGTTTTTT. Translation: CASSLAGITGELFF. The chain joins TRBV12-3 or TRBV12-4 to TRBJ2-2, with unresolved D. CDR3 length: 14 residues. V lost 0 bases, J lost 4 bases, and 6 bases lay in between.

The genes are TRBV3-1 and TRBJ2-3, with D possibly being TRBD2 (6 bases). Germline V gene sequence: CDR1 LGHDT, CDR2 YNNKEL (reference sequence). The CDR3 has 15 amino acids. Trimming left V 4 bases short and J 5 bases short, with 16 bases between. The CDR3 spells CASSLLGGDLDTQYF. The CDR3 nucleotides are TGTGCCAGCAGCCTCCTGGGCGGGGACTTAGATACGCAGTATTTT.